These 20 T cell receptor beta chains came from one sample sequenced in a study of radiotherapy plus CTLA-4 blockade in lung cancer. Some clones are missing from TCRdb's copy, which holds only in-frame ones; the method was immunoSEQ multiplex PCR. This sample carries more than 55,000 clones, 77% of them seen once, and the ten largest clones take approximately 4.3%. Sample: peripheral blood, taken from a patient treated with radiotherapy plus ipilimumab. All receptors come from a human donor with non-small cell lung cancer who had a partial response to radiotherapy plus ipilimumab.

This rearrangement joins TRBV9 to TRBJ2-3; 7 bases are shared with TRBD2. The CDR3 covers 15 residues. V gave up 2 bases and J gave up 6 bases; unmatched junction bases: 9. Germline V CDR1 and CDR2: SGDLS, YYNGEE. CDR3 residues: CASSVGLVTSDTQYF. The CDR3 bases are TGTGCCAGCAGCGTGGGATTAGTGACTAGCGATACGCAGTATTTT.

The CDR3 nucleotides are TGTGCCAGCAGTGCATTAGCGGGGGACCCAGATACGCAGTATTTT. This translates into CASSALAGDPDTQYF. The gene calls are TRBV27 and TRBJ2-3, with TRBD2 matching over 9 bases. Trimming took 5 bases from V and 4 from J; bases not matched to a gene: 7. CDR3 length: 15 amino acids. CDR1 MNHEY and CDR2 SMNVEV come from the germline V gene (reference sequence).

This clone was counted a few times. The rearrangement joins TRBV9 to TRBJ1-2; maybe TRBD1 (5 bases). This CDR3 has 14 residues. Per the germline V gene, CDR1 is SGDLS and CDR2 is YYNGEE. V was pared by 0 bases and J by 1 base, with 7 bases between. The CDR3 DNA reads TGTGCCAGCAGCGTAGGCGGGGGTAACTATGGCTACACCTTC. Protein product: CASSVGGGNYGYTF.

On this clone itself: This sample also contains other DNA sequences that code for the same CDR3. The genes are TRBV29-1 and TRBJ2-7, with 8 nucleotides matching TRBD1. The germline V gene has CDR1 SQVTM and CDR2 ANQGSEA. CDR3 length equals 12 residues. V shed 6 bases and J 7 bases; nucleotides not matched to a gene: 8. CDR3 sequence reads: CSVWTGPAEQYF. The CDR3 DNA follows: TGCAGCGTCTGGACAGGGCCGGCTGAGCAGTACTTC.

This clone was observed a few times. CDR3 coding DNA: TGTGCCAGTAGTATCTCAGGCGGGGGACGGAACACTGAAGCTTTCTTT. As protein: CASSISGGGRNTEAFF. The V and J genes are TRBV19 and TRBJ1-1; tentatively, D is TRBD1 (5 bases). Trimming pared 3 bases from V and 1 base from J, leaving 15 bases between. CDR1 LNHDA and CDR2 SQIVND come from the germline V gene (reference sequence). CDR3 length: 16 amino acids.

This sequence joins TRBV19 and TRBJ2-7; D may be TRBD1 (5 bases). The length of the CDR3 is 11 residues. Germline assignment: CDR1 LNHDA and CDR2 SQIVND (reference sequence). The ends were cut back, 2 bases at V and 6 bases at J, with 5 bases in the middle. The CDR3 reads CASSIQGEQYF. Written as DNA, the CDR3 is TGTGCCAGTAGTATACAGGGCGAGCAGTACTTC.

This chain uses TRBV21-1 with TRBJ2-2; TRBD1 is the table's D call and was not checked against the DNA. TRBV21-1 is noted as a pseudogene. The CDR3 loop spans 20 amino acids. Here the CDR3 DNA reads TGTGCCAGCAGCAACCCCCTTATTGCCGTTCTGGCCGTCAACACCGGGGAGCTGTTTTTT. The encoded protein is CASSNPLIAVLAVNTGELFF.

In this sample, this clone turned up once. V usage is TRBV15 and J usage is TRBJ2-2; TRBD1 matches at 8 bases. CDR3 length: 18 amino acids. The V gene end was trimmed by 0 bases and the J gene end by 3 bases; junction bases not matched to a gene: 9. Germline V gene sequence: CDR1 LNHNV, CDR2 YYDKDF (reference sequence). The CDR3 sequence is CATSREGDGTGYTGELFF. The CDR3 DNA reads as TGTGCCACCAGCAGAGAGGGTGACGGGACAGGATACACCGGGGAGCTGTTTTTT.

V gene TRBV6-1 combines with J gene TRBJ2-4; 7 nucleotides align to TRBD2. With 5 bases clipped from V and 8 bases from J, the junction kept 12 bases outside the gene matches. CDR1 and CDR2 (germline): MNHNS, SASEGT. This CDR3 contains 15 residues. CDR3 nucleotides: TGTGCCAGCAGTTCCTGGGACTATGGGGGGGACATTCAGTACTTC. It codes for CASSSWDYGGDIQYF.

Only a few counts were recorded for this clone. The chain employs TRBV9 and TRBJ1-1, with TRBD1 as a possible D gene (6 bases). Trimming pared 3 bases from V and 1 base from J, leaving 13 bases between. Germline values: CDR1 SGDLS, CDR2 YYNGEE. The length of the CDR3 is 15 residues. The CDR3 here is CASSALGTKNTEAFF. The CDR3 region has the DNA TGTGCCAGCAGCGCCCTAGGGACAAAGAACACTGAAGCTTTCTTT.

The V gene is TRBV19, the J gene TRBJ1-5; maybe TRBD1 (5 bases). Germline CDR1 LNHDA, CDR2 SQIVND (reference sequence). This CDR3 has 19 amino acids. Trimming took 5 bases from V and 1 from J, leaving 24 bases between them. The CDR3 sequence is CASSPGLVGLKGSNQPQHF. The CDR3, as DNA: TGTGCCAGTAGTCCCGGACTAGTCGGGTTAAAGGGGAGCAATCAGCCCCAGCATTTT.

This chain connects TRBV6-1 to TRBJ2-1; the match to TRBD2 covers 14 bases. Trimming at V came to 2 bases and at J to 9 bases, leaving 3 bases not matched to a gene. The CDR3 sequence is 15 residues long. Germline CDR1 is MNHNS and CDR2 is SASEGT. The CDR3 nucleotides are TGTGCCAGCAGTGAAAGGACTAGCGGGGGGTTTGAGCAGTTCTTC. This gives the protein CASSERTSGGFEQFF.

The V call is TRBV19, the J call TRBJ2-5, with 7 bases lining up with TRBD2. The CDR3 loop spans 12 amino acids. Germline assignment: CDR1 LNHDA and CDR2 SQIVND (reference sequence). J gave up 4 bases and V 4 bases, and 0 bases lay outside the gene matches. The CDR3 sequence: CASSRGGETQYF. The CDR3 bases are TGTGCCAGTAGTAGGGGGGGAGAGACCCAGTACTTC.

The J gene is TRBJ1-2, the V gene TRBV7-8; 7 bases map to TRBD1. J was trimmed by 6 bases and V by 2 bases; bases with no gene match: 0. Germline V CDR1 and CDR2: SGHVS, FQNEAQ. This CDR3 has 12 amino acids. The CDR3 sequence: CASSLQGDGYTF. CDR3 bases: TGTGCCAGCAGCTTACAGGGGGATGGCTACACCTTC.

The chain has TRBV5-6 and TRBJ2-7, with no clear D. V lost 6 bases and J lost 3, with 13 bases in between. Germline CDR1 SGHDT, CDR2 YYEEEE. CDR3 size: 13 residues. In DNA form, the CDR3 reads TGTGCCAGCAATGGTGGCAGATACTACGAGCAGTACTTC. Amino acids: CASNGGRYYEQYF.

V is TRBV29-1 and J is TRBJ1-3; TRBD1 is a possible D gene (5 bases). The CDR3 spans 14 residues. CDR1 is SQVTM and CDR2 is ANQGSEA in the germline V gene. V was clipped by 0 bases and J by 5 bases, with 11 bases between them. CDR3 residues: CSVEEEQVRNTIYF. CDR3 in DNA: TGCAGCGTTGAAGAGGAACAGGTGAGAAACACCATATATTTT.

This chain links TRBV11-2 with TRBJ1-1; no firm D call. The CDR3 has 15 residues. Germline CDR1 is SGHAT and CDR2 is FQNNGV. Between the trimmed V and J ends, which lost 0 bases and 0 bases, there was a span of 8 bases. The CDR3 region is CASSLESRMNTEAFF. CDR3 nucleotide sequence: TGTGCCAGCAGCTTAGAGAGCAGGATGAACACTGAAGCTTTCTTT.

For the CDR3, the DNA is TGCGCCAGCAGCCAAGAGACCAGGGGCGCAGATACGCAGTATTTT. Its protein product is CASSQETRGADTQYF. The chain uses TRBV4-3 and TRBJ2-3; D may be TRBD1 (6 bases). This CDR3 region has 15 residues. V was pared by 0 bases and J by 4 bases, with 11 bases between. Germline CDR1 reads LGHNA; CDR2 reads YSLEER.

The rearrangement links TRBV9 to TRBJ2-5; the match to TRBD1 covers 10 bases. V gave up 2 bases and J gave up 0 bases; unmatched junction bases: 10. CDR3 length: 18 amino acids. The germline gives CDR1 SGDLS, CDR2 YYNGEE. Written as DNA, the CDR3 is TGTGCCAGCAGCGTCGGGACAGGGGTCCTGAAGGACCAAGAGACCCAGTACTTC. It translates to CASSVGTGVLKDQETQYF.

This clone has just a few counts. The chain carries TRBV10-3 and TRBJ1-2; no reliable D call. Germline loops: CDR1 ENHRY, CDR2 SYGVKD. There are 14 residues in the CDR3. With 0 bases removed from V and 6 bases from J, the gap between germline ends came to 11 bases. Here the CDR3 reads CAISESRGTHGYTF. CDR3 DNA: TGTGCCATCAGTGAGTCACGGGGTACCCATGGCTACACCTTC.